This entry lists 25 T cell receptor beta chains sequenced from one sample in a study of T cell changes during pregnancy in multiple sclerosis. Sequencing was performed with immunoSEQ multiplex PCR; in TCRdb, only in-frame clones are kept and a portion is missing. The sample carries 55,000 to 80,000 clones, roughly 94% recorded once. Specimen: peripheral blood, collected in the third trimester of pregnancy. The receptors come from a female donor with multiple sclerosis, enrolled in a pregnancy study.

This rearrangement joins TRBV5-3 to TRBJ2-3; TRBD2 agrees at 16 bases. TRBV5-3 is given ORF status, its function remaining uncertain. The CDR3 totals 18 residues. V shed 5 bases, J shed 1 base, and the junction held 7 bases outside the gene matches. The CDR3 sequence is CARRMGLAGGLGTDTQYF. As DNA, the CDR3 is TGTGCCAGAAGAATGGGACTAGCGGGGGGGCTGGGCACAGATACGCAGTATTTT.

V usage is TRBV9 and J usage is TRBJ1-3; no reliable D call. V lost 1 base to trimming and J lost 7 bases, with 9 bases between them. CDR1 SGDLS and CDR2 YYNGEE come from the germline V gene. There are 13 residues in the CDR3. The CDR3 is CASSVFSGNTIYF. The CDR3, as DNA: TGTGCCAGCAGCGTATTTTCCGGGAACACCATATATTTT.

This clone was seen a single time. V is TRBV7-6 and J is TRBJ2-1; 7 positions match TRBD2. J gave up 9 bases and V 0 bases, and 2 bases lay outside the gene matches. This CDR3 spans 13 amino acids. In germline, CDR1 is SGHVS, CDR2 FNYEAQ. The chain's CDR3 is CASSLAGGVEQFF. CDR3 DNA: TGTGCCAGCAGCTTAGCGGGAGGGGTTGAGCAGTTCTTC.

The J gene is TRBJ1-6, the V gene TRBV19; D is uncertain. CDR1 LNHDA and CDR2 SQIVND come from the germline V gene (reference sequence). This CDR3 comprises 13 residues. V was clipped by 8 bases and J by 9 bases, with 14 bases between them. The CDR3 DNA sequence: TGTGCCAGTGGCACCCGGGGAGGTTCACCCCTCCACTTT. This codes for CASGTRGGSPLHF.

The V gene is TRBV19, the J gene TRBJ1-1; TRBD1 agrees at 7 bases. The CDR3 totals 14 residues. Germline V gene sequence: CDR1 LNHDA, CDR2 SQIVND (reference sequence). The V and J ends lost 7 bases and 5 bases, in that order; junction bases with no gene match: 10. The CDR3 DNA reads TGTGCCAGTAAATTAAGGGGGCGAGAAACTGAAGCTTTCTTT. Translating gives CASKLRGRETEAFF. Looking up the rest from reference TRBV19 and TRBJ1-1 gives the full variable domain: DGGITQSPKYLFRKEGQNVTLSCEQNLNHDAMYWYRQDPGQGLRLIYYSQIVNDFQKGDIAEGYSVSREKKESFPLTVTSAQKNPTAFYLCASKLRGRETEAFFGQGTRLTVV.

This clone was seen just once. This chain joins TRBV5-6 and TRBJ1-5; possibly TRBD1 for D (5 bases). Germline-derived CDR1 and CDR2 are SGHDT and YYEEEE. The CDR3 contains 14 residues. The V gene lost 0 bases and the J gene lost 5 bases, with 9 bases spanning the gap. The CDR3 spells CASSLVGGDQPQHF. CDR3 sequence (DNA): TGTGCCAGCAGCTTGGTCGGGGGGGATCAGCCCCAGCATTTT. Variable domain in full (rest from reference TRBV5-6 and TRBJ1-5): DAGVTQSPTHLIKTRGQQVTLRCSPKSGHDTVSWYQQALGQGPQFIFQYYEEEERQRGNFPDRFSGHQFPNYSSELNVNALLLGDSALYLCASSLVGGDQPQHFGDGTRLSIL.

The chain is built from TRBV15 and TRBJ1-2; tentatively, D is TRBD1 (5 bases). Trimming took 1 base from V and 8 from J, leaving 14 bases between them. The CDR3 length is 14 residues. Germline V lookup: CDR1 LNHNV, CDR2 YYDKDF (reference sequence). The CDR3 here is CATSRVDDRSGYTF. The CDR3 DNA reads as TGTGCCACCAGCAGAGTCGATGACAGATCCGGCTACACCTTC.

This clone showed up just once. The rearrangement links TRBV7-6 to TRBJ1-1; 8 nucleotides match TRBD1. Germline CDR1 is SGHVS and CDR2 is FNYEAQ. The CDR3 runs 14 residues. Germline trimming cut 6 bases from V and 1 base from J; bases unmatched to any gene: 4. Here the CDR3 reads CASRIGTGNTEAFF. The CDR3 nucleotides are TGTGCCAGCAGAATAGGGACAGGGAACACTGAAGCTTTCTTT.

The rearrangement uses TRBV6-5 and TRBJ1-2, with D hard to call. CDR3 length equals 15 residues. Germline-derived CDR1 and CDR2 are MNHEY and SVGAGI. Deletions cut 6 bases from V and 5 bases from J, with 19 bases between. For the CDR3, the DNA is TGTGCCAGCAGCCGATCGACGGGCGGGGAATATGGCTACACCTTC. As protein: CASSRSTGGEYGYTF.

The J gene is TRBJ2-3, the V gene TRBV11-3, with 11 positions matching TRBD2. The junction had 5 bases not matched to a gene; V was cut back by 5 bases and J by 1 base. The germline CDR1 and CDR2 sequences are SGHNT and YENEEA. The CDR3 runs 16 residues. CDR3 DNA sequence: TGTGCCAGCAGCCATCAACTAGCGGGGGGCACAGATACGCAGTATTTT. It is translated as CASSHQLAGGTDTQYF.

V and J are TRBV5-1 and TRBJ1-3; the match to TRBD1 covers 9 bases. This CDR3 has 14 residues. CDR1 and CDR2 (germline): SGHRS, YFSETQ. The V segment lost 4 bases and the J segment 6 bases; nucleotides outside the gene matches: 5. The CDR3 sequence is CASSQGQGQNTIYF. The CDR3 region has the DNA TGCGCCAGCAGCCAGGGACAGGGACAAAACACCATATATTTT.

The rearrangement joins TRBV23-1 to TRBJ2-1; D might be TRBD2 (6 bases). TRBV23-1 carries the ORF label, with uncertain function. The length of the CDR3 is 17 residues. Deletions cut 0 bases from V and 2 bases from J, with 14 bases between. The CDR3 protein is CASSQSPAGRTYNEQFF. DNA for the CDR3: TGCGCCAGCAGTCAATCCCCGGCAGGGAGGACCTACAATGAGCAGTTCTTC.

V gene TRBV27 combines with J gene TRBJ1-2, with TRBD1 matching 8 bases. This CDR3 contains 18 residues. After removal of 0 bases from V and 3 bases from J, the junction contained 12 bases not matched to a gene. Germline lookup yields CDR1 MNHEY and CDR2 SMNVEV (reference sequence). DNA for the CDR3: TGTGCCAGCAGTTTATCGATGGGACAGGCTAGGTCGGACTATGGCTACACCTTC. Translating gives CASSLSMGQARSDYGYTF.

The rearrangement joins TRBV18 to TRBJ1-4; 10 bases align to TRBD1. The junction had 2 bases not matched to a gene; V was cut back by 4 bases and J by 0 bases. The CDR3 is made up of 16 amino acids. CDR1 is KGHSH and CDR2 is LQKENI in the germline V gene. The CDR3 spells CASSRDRGTTNEKLFF. The CDR3 DNA follows: TGTGCCAGCTCACGGGACAGGGGAACAACTAATGAAAAACTGTTTTTT.

A single count supports this clone. This chain links TRBV6-5 with TRBJ1-6; D gene ambiguous. The CDR3 loop spans 13 amino acids. In germline, CDR1 is MNHEY, CDR2 SVGAGI. With 8 bases removed from V and 8 bases from J, the gap between germline ends came to 13 bases. The CDR3 loop reads CASSTSGDSPLHF. The CDR3 DNA sequence: TGTGCCAGCTCGACTAGTGGAGATTCACCCCTCCACTTT.

The J gene is TRBJ1-2, the V gene TRBV6-4; possible D gene TRBD1, 6 bases. The CDR3 is 15 residues long. Germline V gene lookup returns CDR1 MRHNA and CDR2 SNTAGT. Trimming cost V 0 bases and J 2 bases, with 10 bases left between them. DNA for the CDR3: TGTGCCAGCAGTGACTCCCGTCAGGGGAACTATGGCTACACCTTC. This sequence encodes CASSDSRQGNYGYTF.

V and J are TRBV7-9 and TRBJ2-6; a possible D gene is TRBD1 (6 bases). Germline values: CDR1 SEHNR, CDR2 FQNEAQ (reference sequence). CDR3 size: 16 residues. Trimming left V 5 bases short and J 1 base short, with 12 bases between. CDR3 coding DNA: TGTGCCAGCAGCCCCGGACAGTTTTCTGGGGCCAACGTCCTGACTTTC. Translation: CASSPGQFSGANVLTF.

V and J are TRBV9 and TRBJ1-6; D gene ambiguous. Germline lookup yields CDR1 SGDLS and CDR2 YYNGEE. V lost 1 base and J 5 bases, leaving 4 bases between the germline ends. The CDR3 is 13 residues long. The CDR3 is CASSVRDNSPLHF. CDR3 nucleotide sequence: TGTGCCAGCAGCGTAAGAGATAATTCACCCCTCCACTTT.

V usage is TRBV13 and J usage is TRBJ1-1; a possible D gene is TRBD1 (6 bases). V was trimmed by 8 bases and J by 4 bases, leaving 14 bases between them. This CDR3 has 13 residues. CDR1 PRHDT and CDR2 FYEKMQ come from the germline V gene (reference sequence). In DNA form, the CDR3 reads TGTGCCAGCGAGCCTCAGGGGTCCACTGAAGCTTTCTTT. It encodes CASEPQGSTEAFF.

The V call is TRBV5-1, the J call TRBJ2-5; 8 positions agree with TRBD2. Germline CDR1 and CDR2: SGHRS and YFSETQ. V dropped 6 bases and J dropped 4; count of bases not matched to a gene: 8. The CDR3 runs 14 residues. The CDR3 sequence: CASNRGGGRETQYF. DNA for the CDR3: TGCGCCAGCAATCGGGGGGGTGGACGAGAGACCCAGTACTTC.

The chain recombines TRBV27 with TRBJ2-1; 8 nucleotides agree with TRBD2. The V and J ends lost 1 base and 0 bases, in that order; junction bases with no gene match: 5. Germline V gene sequence: CDR1 MNHEY, CDR2 SMNVEV (reference sequence). There are 17 residues in the CDR3. The CDR3 loop reads CASSLFSAGGSYNEQFF. The CDR3 DNA reads as TGTGCCAGCAGTTTATTCAGCGCGGGGGGCTCCTACAATGAGCAGTTCTTC.

The J gene is TRBJ1-1, the V gene TRBV6-5, with D tentatively TRBD1 (5 bases). Germline CDR1 reads MNHEY; CDR2 reads SVGAGI. V lost 5 bases, J lost 4 bases, and 14 bases lay in between. The CDR3 sequence is 14 residues long. CDR3 coding DNA: TGTGCCAGCAGTCAACCGGGACTCACCACTGAAGCTTTCTTT. This encodes CASSQPGLTTEAFF.

The chain uses TRBV10-2 and TRBJ2-1, with D possibly TRBD1 on 5 matching bases. Trimming left V 11 bases short and J 0 bases short, with 14 bases between. This CDR3 spans 14 amino acids. Germline V lookup: CDR1 WSHSY, CDR2 SAAADI. The CDR3 nucleotides read TGCGCCGCAAGGGGTATAGGCTCCTACAATGAGCAGTTCTTC. Protein: CAARGIGSYNEQFF.

V usage is TRBV30 and J usage is TRBJ1-2; the D gene is possibly TRBD1 (5 bases). The CDR3 runs 13 residues. V was shortened by 3 bases and J by 6 bases, with 14 bases between the two germline ends. Looked up from germline, CDR1 is GTSNPN and CDR2 is SVGIG (reference sequence). CDR3 coding DNA: TGTGCCTGGAGCCGAACAGGTATTCATGGCTACACCTTC. Translated, it gives CAWSRTGIHGYTF.

The chain carries TRBV30 and TRBJ2-2; 9 bases are a match to TRBD2. The length of the CDR3 is 17 residues. V shed 2 bases and J 4 bases; nucleotides not matched to a gene: 11. From germline, CDR1 is GTSNPN and CDR2 SVGIG (reference sequence). CDR3 sequence: CAWSWRGGQSGTGELFF. In nucleotides, the CDR3 is TGTGCCTGGAGTTGGCGGGGGGGCCAGTCGGGCACCGGGGAGCTGTTTTTT. Supplemented by reference TRBV30 and TRBJ2-2, the full variable domain reads SQTIHQWPATLVQPVGSPLSLECTVEGTSNPNLYWYRQAAGRGLQLLFYSVGIGQISSEVPQNLSASRPQDRQFILSSKKLLLSDSGFYLCAWSWRGGQSGTGELFFGEGSRLTVL.